This is a list of T cell receptor beta chains from one sample in a study of cytomegalovirus exposure and HLA in healthy donors. Repertoires were generated with immunoSEQ multiplex PCR, while TCRdb's copy carries only in-frame clones and drops some. Of 100,000 to 150,000 clones listed, about 81% are singletons. The specimen was PBMCs. The receptors were gathered from a woman between 35 and 50 years old in good health and CMV-seropositive. Each CDR3 is given with its conserved first and last residue. Fields, in order: V gene, D gene, clone size, J gene, CDR3 DNA, CDR3 protein. A D gene is named only where the DNA matches it firmly. For some rows the clone size is stated as once, few or many, or as a class when expanded; others skip it.

>TRBV7-2|TRBD2|.|TRBJ2-3
TGTGCCAGCAGCGGCACTAGCGGGAAACTGAATACGCAGTATTTT
CASSGTSGKLNTQYF
>TRBV23-1|TRBD1|.|TRBJ1-1
TGCGCCAGCAGCCTACTCCGGGACAGGGGTAACACTGAAGCTTTCTTT
CASSLLRDRGNTEAFF
>TRBV9|TRBD2|.|TRBJ2-2
TGTGCCAGCAGCGTAGACGGGAGGGCCCCTGGGGAGCTGTTTTTT
CASSVDGRAPGELFF
>TRBV19|.|.|TRBJ1-5
TGTGCCAGTAGTATTTATTCGAGGCAGCCCCAGCATTTT
CASSIYSRQPQHF
>TRBV6-1|.|.|TRBJ2-1
TGTGCCAGCAGTGCGACATATCGGGGCTCCTACAATGAGCAGTTCTTC
CASSATYRGSYNEQFF
>TRBV30|TRBD1|.|TRBJ1-5
TGTGCCTGGAGTCGACAGGGTGACCAGCCCCAGCATTTT
CAWSRQGDQPQHF
>TRBV27|.|.|TRBJ1-6
TGTGCCAGCAGTTGGGGGGGAGGTCGATCACCCCTCCACTTT
CASSWGGGRSPLHF
>TRBV14|.|.|TRBJ2-1
TGTGCCAGCAGCCATGGGTTGAAGCGGAATGAGCAGTTCTTC
CASSHGLKRNEQFF
>TRBV10-2|TRBD2|.|TRBJ2-5
TGCGCCAGCAGGGTCCTAGCGGGATTCAAGTCGGAGCAGTACTTC
CASRVLAGFKSEQYF
>TRBV5-1|.|.|TRBJ2-3
TGCGCCAGCAGCCCCGAGATGGGACTGGGCACAGATACGCAGTATTTT
CASSPEMGLGTDTQYF
>TRBV29-1|TRBD2|.|TRBJ2-3
TGCAGCGTTCCACCTAGCGGGACTAGCACAGATACGCAGTATTTT
CSVPPSGTSTDTQYF
>TRBV6-6|.|.|TRBJ1-1
TGTGCCAGCAGTTACGAGGGTGGGAACACTGAAGCTTTCTTT
CASSYEGGNTEAFF
>TRBV6-1|TRBD2|few|TRBJ2-4
TGTGCCAGCAAACCAGCGGGAGGAACAACCATTCAGTACTTC
CASKPAGGTTIQYF
>TRBV7-8|TRBD1|.|TRBJ2-7
TGTGCCAGCAGCTTAACGACAGGGTCAGTAACCTACGAGCAGTACTTC
CASSLTTGSVTYEQYF
>TRBV10-3|TRBD2|.|TRBJ2-5
TGTGCCATCAGTGAGGCGGGGGCCCAGTACTTC
CAISEAGAQYF
>TRBV11-2|TRBD1|.|TRBJ2-7
TGTGCCAGCAGCTCGTGGGACAGGGGCCTTTACGAGCAGTACTTC
CASSSWDRGLYEQYF
>TRBV11-2|TRBD1|.|TRBJ1-2
TGTGCCAGCAGCTCCCCCCCTGAGAACAGGGGTAACTATGGCTACCCCTTC
CASSSPPENRGNYGYPF
>TRBV2|.|.|TRBJ1-1
TGTGCCAGCCACCGGGACACCAACACTGAAGCTTTCTTT
CASHRDTNTEAFF
>TRBV7-6|TRBD1|.|TRBJ1-1
TGTGCCAGCAGCTTATTTGGACAGGTCACTGAAGCTTTCTTT
CASSLFGQVTEAFF
>TRBV19|.|.|TRBJ2-7
TGTGCCAGTAGTAAGACAGGAATCTACGAGCAGTACTTC
CASSKTGIYEQYF
>TRBV5-4|TRBD1|.|TRBJ1-4
TGTGCCAGCAGCTCGGGGACAGGGGGCAGAACGGAAAAACTGTTTTTT
CASSSGTGGRTEKLFF
>TRBV19|.|.|TRBJ2-5
TGTGCCAGTAGTGACAGGTTACCTAGTGAGACCCAGTACTTC
CASSDRLPSETQYF
>TRBV5-1|.|.|TRBJ2-2
TGCGCCAGCAGCTTGGACCAGGGCGCCGGGGAGCTGTTTTTT
CASSLDQGAGELFF
>TRBV28|.|.|TRBJ2-1
TGTGCCAGCAGCGCCACAGGGATTTCCTACAATGAGCAGTTCTTC
CASSATGISYNEQFF
>TRBV18|TRBD1|.|TRBJ1-5
TGTGCCAGCTCACCATCGGCACAGGGGGGTCAGCCCCAGCATTTT
CASSPSAQGGQPQHF
>TRBV27|.|.|TRBJ1-1
TGTGCCAGCAGTTTAGCCAGGGGCATGAACACTGAAGCTTTCTTT
CASSLARGMNTEAFF
>TRBV6-5|TRBD2|once|TRBJ2-1
TGTGCCAGCAGCTATACGGGGGGGGAGCAGTTCTTC
CASSYTGGEQFF